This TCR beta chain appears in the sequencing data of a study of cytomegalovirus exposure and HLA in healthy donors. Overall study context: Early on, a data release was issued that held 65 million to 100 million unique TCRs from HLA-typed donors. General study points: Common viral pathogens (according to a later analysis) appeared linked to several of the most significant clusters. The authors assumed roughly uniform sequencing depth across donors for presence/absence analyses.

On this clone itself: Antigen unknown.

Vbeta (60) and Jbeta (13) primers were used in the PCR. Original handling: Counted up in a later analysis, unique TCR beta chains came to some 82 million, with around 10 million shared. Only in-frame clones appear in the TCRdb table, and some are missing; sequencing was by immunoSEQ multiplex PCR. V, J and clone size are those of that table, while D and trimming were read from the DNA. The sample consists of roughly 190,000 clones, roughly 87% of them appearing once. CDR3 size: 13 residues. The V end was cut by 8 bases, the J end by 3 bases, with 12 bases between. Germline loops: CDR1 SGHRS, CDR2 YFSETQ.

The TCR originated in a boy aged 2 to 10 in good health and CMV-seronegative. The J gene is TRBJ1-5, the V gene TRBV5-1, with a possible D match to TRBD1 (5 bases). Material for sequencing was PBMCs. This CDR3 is CARPDSYNQPQHF. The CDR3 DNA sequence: TGCGCCAGGCCCGACAGCTACAATCAGCCCCAGCATTTT.